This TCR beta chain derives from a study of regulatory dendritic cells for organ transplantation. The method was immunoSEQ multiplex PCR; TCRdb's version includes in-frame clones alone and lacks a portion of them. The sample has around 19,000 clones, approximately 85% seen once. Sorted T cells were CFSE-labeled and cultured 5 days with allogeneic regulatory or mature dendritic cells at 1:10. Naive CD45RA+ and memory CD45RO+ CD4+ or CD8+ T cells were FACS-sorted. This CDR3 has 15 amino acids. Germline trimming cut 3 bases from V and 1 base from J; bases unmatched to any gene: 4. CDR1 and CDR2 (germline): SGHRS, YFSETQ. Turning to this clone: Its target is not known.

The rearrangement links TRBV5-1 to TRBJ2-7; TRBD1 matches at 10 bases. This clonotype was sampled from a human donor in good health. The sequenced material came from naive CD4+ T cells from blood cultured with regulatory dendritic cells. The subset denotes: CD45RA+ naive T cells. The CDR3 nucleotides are TGCGCCAGCAGCTCAGGACAGGGGGGGTCCTACGAGCAGTACTTC. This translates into CASSSGQGGSYEQYF.